A single sample gave rise to the 15 T cell receptor beta chains below, sequenced in a study of T cell responses to AZD1222 COVID-19 vaccine. The data were produced by immunoSEQ multiplex PCR, yet TCRdb's version contains in-frame clones alone and is incomplete. Of 95,000 to 150,000 clones detected, 90% appear once; the ten largest clones hold roughly 4.4%. Sequencing used peripheral blood, obtained on day 0 of MenACWY control vaccination. All receptors come from an adult in good health.

The rearrangement uses TRBV18 and TRBJ1-1; a possible D gene is TRBD1 (6 bases). The CDR3 is 14 residues long. V dropped 3 bases and J dropped 6 bases, with 14 bases sitting between them. Germline CDR1 is KGHSH and CDR2 is LQKENI. In nucleotides, the CDR3 is TGTGCCAGCTCACCGAGGCCAGGGGACGCTGAAGCTTTCTTT. Translated: CASSPRPGDAEAFF.

The genes are TRBV7-2 and TRBJ2-2; 7 nucleotides line up with TRBD2. This CDR3 comprises 16 residues. J gave up 6 bases and V 5 bases, and 12 bases lay outside the gene matches. The germline V gene encodes CDR1 SGHTA and CDR2 FQGNSA. CDR3 sequence reads: CASSRGVGEMAGELFF. The CDR3 DNA sequence: TGTGCCAGCAGCCGGGGGGTGGGAGAGATGGCCGGGGAGCTGTTTTTT.

Only one count was recorded for this clone. This chain links TRBV6-5 with TRBJ2-3, with D tentatively TRBD2 (7 bases). Germline lookup yields CDR1 MNHEY and CDR2 SVGAGI. V was shortened by 2 bases and J by 5 bases, with 17 bases between the two germline ends. The CDR3 is 16 amino acids. The CDR3 is CASSYEPGGPLDTQYF. Written as DNA, the CDR3 is TGTGCCAGCAGTTACGAGCCGGGGGGCCCCTTAGATACGCAGTATTTT.

The CDR3 reads CASSGQPHSPLHF. For the CDR3, the DNA is TGTGCCAGCAGCGGACAGCCCCATTCACCCCTCCACTTT. V usage is TRBV2 and J usage is TRBJ1-6; tentatively, D is TRBD1 (6 bases). Germline V gene lookup returns CDR1 SNHLY and CDR2 FYNNEI. V lost 6 bases, J lost 8 bases, and 11 bases lay in between. There are 13 residues in the CDR3.

The chain recombines TRBV9 with TRBJ2-3, with 9 bases fitting TRBD2. Trimming removed 0 bases from V and 5 bases from J; junction bases left unmatched: 7. The CDR3 contains 16 residues. CDR1 and CDR2 from the germline V gene are SGDLS and YYNGEE. The CDR3 DNA is TGTGCCAGCAGCGTAGTGGCGGGGGGGCTAGTAGATACGCAGTATTTT. Translation: CASSVVAGGLVDTQYF.

The gene calls are TRBV6-5 and TRBJ2-1; TRBD2 matches 7 bases. The CDR3 totals 14 residues. The V and J ends lost 6 bases and 5 bases, in that order; junction bases with no gene match: 7. CDR1 is MNHEY, CDR2 SVGAGI, per germline. The CDR3 here is CASRFVAGNNEQFF. CDR3 in DNA: TGTGCCAGCAGATTTGTAGCGGGTAACAATGAGCAGTTCTTC.

This clone was recorded a few times. Different DNA sequences within this sample yield the same CDR3. This chain joins TRBV27 and TRBJ1-1; D uncertain. Germline assignment: CDR1 MNHEY and CDR2 SMNVEV (reference sequence). There are 13 residues in the CDR3. V was cut by 0 bases and J by 0 bases, with 2 bases left in between. The CDR3 loop is CASSLSVNTEAFF. The CDR3 coding sequence is TGTGCCAGCAGTTTATCAGTGAACACTGAAGCTTTCTTT.

J is TRBJ1-2 and V is TRBV19, with D possibly being TRBD1 (6 bases). The V end was cut by 2 bases, the J end by 3 bases, with 10 bases between. The V gene's germline CDR1 is LNHDA and CDR2 SQIVND (reference sequence). The length of the CDR3 is 14 residues. The CDR3 DNA reads TGTGCCAGTAGTATACAGGGGAGTTACTATGGCTACACCTTC. Amino acid sequence: CASSIQGSYYGYTF.

The rearrangement uses TRBV18 and TRBJ2-1, with 8 bases that match TRBD2. V lost 3 bases, J lost 7 bases, and 8 bases stayed unmatched. The CDR3 covers 15 residues. The V gene's germline CDR1 is KGHSH and CDR2 LQKENI. CDR3 DNA sequence: TGTGCCAGCTCACCTGAAGGACTAGCCCTAAATGAGCAGTTCTTC. Protein sequence: CASSPEGLALNEQFF.

The chain employs TRBV27 and TRBJ1-4, with D perhaps matching TRBD1 (5 bases). V gave up 2 bases and J gave up 8 bases, with 12 bases separating them. Germline loops: CDR1 MNHEY, CDR2 SMNVEV (reference sequence). The CDR3 has 14 residues. DNA of the CDR3: TGTGCCAGCAGTTTAGGGCGGGGCAGCGAAAAACTGTTTTTT. It codes for CASSLGRGSEKLFF.

The rearrangement uses TRBV9 and TRBJ1-2; D unclear. CDR3 length equals 14 residues. The ends were cut back, 4 bases at V and 4 bases at J, with 14 bases in the middle. Per the germline V gene, CDR1 is SGDLS and CDR2 is YYNGEE. CDR3 DNA sequence: TGTGCCAGCAGCCCCAGGCCAGGACTCTATGGCTACACCTTC. Translating it yields CASSPRPGLYGYTF.

This chain joins TRBV5-5 and TRBJ1-5; TRBD1 is a possible D gene (5 bases). Deletions cut 3 bases from V and 5 bases from J, with 12 bases between. CDR1 SGHKS and CDR2 YYEKEE come from the germline V gene (reference sequence). The CDR3 covers 14 residues. Here the CDR3 DNA reads TGTGCCAGCAGCTACGGGGGTGGGGATCAGCCCCAGCATTTT. As protein: CASSYGGGDQPQHF.

The chain is built from TRBV5-1 and TRBJ2-7; TRBD1 aligns across 9 bases. Germline assignment: CDR1 SGHRS and CDR2 YFSETQ. V lost 4 bases and J lost 6; bases outside the gene matches: 5. The CDR3 length is 13 residues. This CDR3 reads CASSAQGAGEQYV. The CDR3 region has the DNA TGCGCCAGCAGCGCACAGGGGGCTGGCGAGCAGTACGTC.

This chain connects TRBV7-6 to TRBJ2-2; D call uncertain. The ends were cut back, 4 bases at V and 2 bases at J, with 5 bases in the middle. Germline CDR1 is SGHVS and CDR2 is FNYEAQ. CDR3 length: 13 residues. In nucleotides, the CDR3 is TGTGCCAGCAGCTCACATAACACCGGGGAGCTGTTTTTT. Translated, it gives CASSSHNTGELFF.

V is TRBV9 and J is TRBJ2-3; 11 bases fit TRBD2. Trimming removed 4 bases from V and 3 bases from J; junction bases left unmatched: 4. The CDR3 is 15 amino acids. The germline V gene has CDR1 SGDLS and CDR2 YYNGEE. DNA for the CDR3: TGTGCCAGCAGCCCACGGACTAGCGGGACAGATACGCAGTATTTT. This translates into CASSPRTSGTDTQYF.